The 12 T cell receptor beta chains listed next were all sequenced from one sample in a study of blood T cells in healthy people across ages. Using a J-beta primer mix together with a sample-barcoded 5' primer, a second PCR was run for about 7 to 12 cycles. TCRdb redid the calling of the 5' RACE reads with MiXCR, one entry per CDR3 protein. The sample lists around 650,000 distinct CDR3 sequences; 32% were seen once. What was sequenced was blood. These receptors were collected from a woman of 80 years or more in good health.

This clonotype was seen only a few times. One base away lies a much larger clone, so this may be a sequencing read error. The chain couples TRBV12-3 or TRBV12-4 to TRBJ2-5; TRBD2 matches at 9 bases. The ends lost 6 bases at V and 5 bases at J; junction bases unmatched: 4. The CDR3 contains 13 residues. CDR3 nucleotide sequence: TGTGCCAGCAGGCGGGCGGGGGGGGAGACCCAGTACTTC. It yields the protein CASRRAGGETQYF.

The chain has TRBV5-1 and TRBJ1-2; 10 bases fit TRBD1. The CDR3 length is 17 residues. The J segment lost 3 bases and the V segment lost 3 bases, leaving 11 bases of the junction unmatched. Germline-derived CDR1 and CDR2 are SGHRS and YFSETQ. CDR3 in amino acids: CASSSKKTGGADYGYTF. CDR3 nucleotide sequence: TGCGCCAGCAGCTCGAAAAAGACAGGGGGCGCCGACTATGGCTACACCTTC.

This clonotype was seen repeatedly, ten times or more. J is TRBJ2-7 and V is TRBV19; perhaps TRBD1 as D (6 bases). Germline-derived CDR1 and CDR2 are LNHDA and SQIVND (reference sequence). The CDR3 sequence is 15 residues long. Trimming removed 3 bases at V and 3 bases at J, with 15 bases between. This CDR3 reads CASSMEPGHIYEQYF. CDR3 DNA: TGTGCCAGTAGTATGGAACCGGGACACATCTACGAGCAGTACTTC.

The chain employs TRBV4-3 and TRBJ2-3; D may be TRBD2 (6 bases). Germline-derived CDR1 and CDR2 are LGHNA and YSLEER. CDR3 size: 17 residues. Trimming removed 0 bases at V and 1 base at J, with 14 bases between. The CDR3 sequence: CASSQDRGLSGTDTQYF. The CDR3 coding sequence is TGCGCCAGCAGCCAAGATAGGGGACTCTCGGGCACAGATACGCAGTATTTT.

On this clonotype: A much larger clonotype is one base distant, so this may be a read error. The chain joins TRBV12-3 or TRBV12-4 to TRBJ2-1, with D perhaps TRBD2 (7 bases). The better agreement between TRBJ2-7 and the DNA end casts doubt on the J call. The CDR3 length is 17 residues. CDR3: CASSLARARGLYNEQYF. The CDR3 nucleotides are TGTGCCAGCAGTTTAGCGCGAGCGCGGGGGCTTTACAATGAGCAGTACTTC.

The rearrangement links TRBV20-1 to TRBJ1-5; D gene ambiguous. The CDR3 has 18 amino acids. The V and J ends lost 5 bases and 2 bases respectively, with 25 bases between them. Germline assignment: CDR1 DFQATT and CDR2 SNEGSKA (reference sequence). The CDR3 protein is CSAANVDWGRVGNQPQHF. The CDR3 DNA reads TGCAGTGCTGCTAATGTGGACTGGGGTCGGGTAGGCAATCAGCCCCAGCATTTT.

This clonotype appeared many times. V is TRBV7-9 and J is TRBJ2-7; 10 nucleotides align to TRBD1. Trimming cost V 5 bases and J 5 bases; bases outside gene matches: 9. In germline, CDR1 is SEHNR, CDR2 FQNEAQ (reference sequence). This CDR3 contains 15 residues. The CDR3 coding sequence is TGTGCCAGCAGCGGACCGGGACAGGGGTCCCACGAGCAGTACTTC. Translated, it gives CASSGPGQGSHEQYF.

The genes are TRBV25-1 and TRBJ2-3, with TRBD2 matching 11 bases. The CDR3 totals 16 residues. Germline assignment: CDR1 MGHDK and CDR2 SYGVNS. Trimming took 4 bases from V and 4 from J; bases not matched to a gene: 7. CDR3 residues: CASSAITSGGADTQYF. The CDR3 nucleotides read TGTGCCAGCAGTGCCATTACTAGCGGGGGAGCAGATACGCAGTATTTT.

This clonotype has at least ten counts. The chain recombines TRBV10-3 with TRBJ2-7; perhaps TRBD2 as D (6 bases). V was shortened by 7 bases and J by 2 bases, with 18 bases between the two germline ends. This CDR3 region has 15 residues. CDR1 is ENHRY and CDR2 is SYGVKD in the germline V gene. The CDR3 is CAITRGDGTTYEQYF. DNA for the CDR3: TGTGCCATCACCCGCGGGGACGGGACCACCTACGAGCAGTACTTC.

This clonotype appeared many times. The chain is built from TRBV20-1 and TRBJ2-5; the D gene could be TRBD1 or TRBD2 (6 bases each). This CDR3 has 16 residues. V lost 6 bases to trimming and J lost 1 base, with 21 bases between them. CDR1 DFQATT and CDR2 SNEGSKA come from the germline V gene (reference sequence). CDR3 loop: CSAQIPSGGGQETQYF. Here the CDR3 DNA reads TGCAGTGCCCAGATTCCGTCCGGAGGGGGCCAAGAGACCCAGTACTTC.

Details on this clonotype: Since a much larger clone is just one base distant, this may be a read error. The chain couples TRBV20-1 to TRBJ2-1; unclear D gene. The germline CDR1 and CDR2 sequences are DFQATT and SNEGSKA (reference sequence). The CDR3 loop spans 11 amino acids. In nucleotides, the CDR3 is TGCAGGGTTAACCCTTACAATGAGCAGTTCTTC. Translating it yields CRVNPYNEQFF.

Details on this clonotype: A read error is possible here, since a much larger clone lies one base away. This chain joins TRBV28 and TRBJ1-4; D gene unclear. From germline, CDR1 is MDHEN and CDR2 SYDVKM. This CDR3 has 13 residues. CDR3 in amino acids: CAVSGDWREKRFF. As DNA, the CDR3 is TGTGCGGTGTCCGGGGATTGGCGTGAAAAACGGTTTTTT.